These 16 T cell receptor beta chains originate from one sample sequenced in a study of spatial heterogeneity in lung cancer. Time point described: sample taken at primary tumor resection. Extraction of whole RNA from tumor, nontumor lung or frozen PBMC preceded unsorted sequencing. MiXCR, applied by TCRdb to the 5' RACE reads, yields one record per CDR3 protein. The sample lists over 7,000 distinct CDR3 sequences, 15% to 20% occurring once. Sequenced material: PBMCs, taken at surgery. The receptors originated from a female donor with early-stage non-small cell lung cancer.

In its sample, this clonotype is medium-sized. The rearrangement links TRBV10-2 to TRBJ2-7; unclear D gene. The V and J ends lost 5 bases and 6 bases respectively, with 11 bases between them. Germline V gene data show CDR1 as WSHSY and CDR2 as SAAADI. The CDR3 is made up of 12 amino acids. The CDR3, as DNA: TGCGCCAGCAGTAAGCTCAGTCGCGAGCAGTACTTC. It is translated as CASSKLSREQYF.

This clonotype was counted at least ten times. CDR3 residues: CASSLGGGTQETQYF. CDR3 bases: TGCGCCAGCAGCTTAGGCGGGGGGACTCAAGAGACCCAGTACTTC. The chain has TRBV5-1 and TRBJ2-5; the match to TRBD2 covers 8 bases. J was trimmed by 2 bases and V by 2 bases; bases with no gene match: 5. The V gene's germline CDR1 is SGHRS and CDR2 YFSETQ. The length of the CDR3 is 15 residues.

The chain employs TRBV7-2 and TRBJ1-5; D might be TRBD1 (5 bases). CDR1 and CDR2 (germline): SGHTA, FQGNSA. The germline V and J ends were trimmed by 1 base and 1 base, with 8 bases remaining between them. The CDR3 is 15 residues long. CDR3 DNA sequence: TGTGCCAGCAGCTTAGAGGGACGCAGCAATCAGCCCCAGCATTTT. Translated, it gives CASSLEGRSNQPQHF.

The rearrangement joins TRBV11-1 to TRBJ2-1; 8 bases are shared with TRBD2. J was trimmed by 6 bases and V by 0 bases; bases with no gene match: 1. The CDR3 length is 14 residues. The germline gives CDR1 SGHAT, CDR2 FQDESV (reference sequence). Here the CDR3 DNA reads TGTGCCAGCAGCTTAGCTGGGACTAGCAATGAGCAGTTCTTC. This encodes CASSLAGTSNEQFF.

This clonotype counts as medium-sized (0.01 to 0.1%). This chain connects TRBV24-1 to TRBJ2-7, with D perhaps TRBD1 or TRBD2 (6 bases each). The germline gives CDR1 KGHDR, CDR2 SFDVKD. The CDR3 sequence is 13 residues long. Trimming removed 7 bases from V and 3 bases from J, with 12 bases in between. DNA of the CDR3: TGTGCCACCAGCGCCGGGGGCGGCTACGAGCAGTACTTC. Translation: CATSAGGGYEQYF.

The chain uses TRBV20-1 and TRBJ2-5, with TRBD1 as a possible D gene (6 bases). CDR3 length equals 13 residues. Germline CDR1 reads DFQATT; CDR2 reads SNEGSKA (reference sequence). In DNA, the CDR3 is TGCAGCCCCCGGGACATAGGGCCAGAGACCCAGTACTTC. Its translation is CSPRDIGPETQYF.

This chain connects TRBV7-9 to TRBJ1-6; 7 bases map to TRBD1. J lost 0 bases, V lost 4 bases, and 3 bases had no gene match. This CDR3 has 16 amino acids. Germline V gene lookup returns CDR1 SEHNR and CDR2 FQNEAQ (reference sequence). CDR3 DNA: TGTGCCAGCAGCTCTTGGACAGGCTCCTATAATTCACCCCTCCACTTT. It encodes CASSSWTGSYNSPLHF.

The chain joins TRBV28 to TRBJ1-5, with no clear D. The CDR3 has 12 amino acids. Trimming removed 3 bases at V and 4 bases at J, with 4 bases between. CDR1 is MDHEN, CDR2 SYDVKM, per germline. CDR3 amino acids: CASSFVNQPQHF. The CDR3 DNA is TGTGCCAGCAGTTTTGTTAATCAGCCCCAGCATTTT.

The genes are TRBV5-6 and TRBJ1-4; D unclear. V was cut by 2 bases and J by 0 bases, with 20 bases left in between. Germline values: CDR1 SGHDT, CDR2 YYEEEE. There are 19 residues in the CDR3. As DNA, the CDR3 is TGTGCCAGCAGCTTCGACCCCCGAGACCGTCCCCCAACTAATGAAAAACTGTTTTTT. Amino acid sequence: CASSFDPRDRPPTNEKLFF. The entire variable domain, with the rest obtained from reference TRBV5-6 and TRBJ1-4, is as follows: DAGVTQSPTHLIKTRGQQVTLRCSPKSGHDTVSWYQQALGQGPQFIFQYYEEEERQRGNFPDRFSGHQFPNYSSELNVNALLLGDSALYLCASSFDPRDRPPTNEKLFFGSGTQLSVL.

In this sample, this clonotype turned up a few times. V gene TRBV7-2 combines with J gene TRBJ1-2; no reliable D call. Trimming cost V 3 bases and J 7 bases, with 12 bases left between them. CDR1 SGHTA and CDR2 FQGNSA come from the germline V gene. CDR3 size: 13 residues. CDR3 loop: CASSFQVGGGYTF. The CDR3 nucleotides are TGTGCCAGCAGCTTCCAAGTGGGCGGTGGCTACACCTTC. Variable domain in full (rest from reference TRBV7-2 and TRBJ1-2): GAGVSQSPSNKVTEKGKDVELRCDPISGHTALYWYRQSLGQGLEFLIYFQGNSAPDKSGLPSDRFSAERTGGSVSTLTIQRTQQEDSAVYLCASSFQVGGGYTFGSGTRLTVV.

This clonotype is medium-sized within its sample. The rearrangement uses TRBV9 and TRBJ2-3; no definite D call. The V end was cut by 1 base, the J end by 2 bases, with 5 bases between. This CDR3 spans 13 amino acids. Germline lookup yields CDR1 SGDLS and CDR2 YYNGEE. CDR3 amino acids: CASSVYTTDTQYF. The CDR3 DNA is TGTGCCAGCAGCGTATATACCACAGATACGCAGTATTTT.

This clonotype is medium-sized within its sample. Relative to the germline gene, one junction end is altered; a read error may explain this. This chain joins TRBV7-3 and TRBJ2-3; TRBD2 matches 8 bases. In germline, CDR1 is SGHTA, CDR2 FQGTGA. The CDR3 is 15 amino acids. The CDR3 reads CASSFDAGGTDTQYF. CDR3 nucleotides: TGTGCCAGCAGCTTTGACGCGGGAGGCACCGATACGCAGTATTTT.

This clonotype has more than one count but fewer than ten. The chain is built from TRBV5-1 and TRBJ1-6; tentative D call: TRBD1 (6 bases). CDR1 and CDR2 from the germline V gene are SGHRS and YFSETQ. The V end was cut by 4 bases, the J end by 6 bases, with 11 bases between. The CDR3 loop spans 14 amino acids. The CDR3 loop is CASSTGAGNSPLHF. The CDR3, as DNA: TGCGCCAGCAGCACGGGGGCCGGTAATTCACCCCTCCACTTT. Based on the CDR3 plus reference TRBV5-1 and TRBJ1-6, the full variable domain is KAGVTQTPRYLIKTRGQQVTLSCSPISGHRSVSWYQQTPGQGLQFLFEYFSETQRNKGNFPGRFSGRQFSNSRSEMNVSTLELGDSALYLCASSTGAGNSPLHFGNGTRLTVT.

This rearrangement joins TRBV4-2 to TRBJ2-3; possibly TRBD2 for D (6 bases). The germline CDR1 and CDR2 sequences are LGHNA and YNFKEQ. CDR3 length equals 16 residues. Trimming removed 3 bases at V and 1 base at J, with 14 bases between. The CDR3 loop is CASSQERASGTDTQYF. DNA for the CDR3: TGTGCCAGCAGCCAGGAGAGGGCTAGCGGCACAGATACGCAGTATTTT.

The V gene is TRBV6-5, the J gene TRBJ2-2; TRBD2 is a possible D gene (6 bases). Germline V gene sequence: CDR1 MNHEY, CDR2 SVGAGI. V was trimmed by 2 bases and J by 4 bases, leaving 11 bases between them. This CDR3 has 15 residues. In DNA form, the CDR3 reads TGTGCCAGCAGTTACGGGGACTTGGGCACCGGGGAGCTGTTTTTT. Amino acid sequence: CASSYGDLGTGELFF.

The chain couples TRBV6-4 to TRBJ2-1, with a possible D match to TRBD2 (6 bases). V gave up 2 bases and J gave up 6 bases, with 14 bases separating them. This CDR3 region has 15 residues. Germline CDR1 is MRHNA and CDR2 is SNTAGT. CDR3 DNA sequence: TGTGCCAGCAGTGACGCCCTGGGGGGTGGCAATGAGCAGTTCTTC. Its translation is CASSDALGGGNEQFF.